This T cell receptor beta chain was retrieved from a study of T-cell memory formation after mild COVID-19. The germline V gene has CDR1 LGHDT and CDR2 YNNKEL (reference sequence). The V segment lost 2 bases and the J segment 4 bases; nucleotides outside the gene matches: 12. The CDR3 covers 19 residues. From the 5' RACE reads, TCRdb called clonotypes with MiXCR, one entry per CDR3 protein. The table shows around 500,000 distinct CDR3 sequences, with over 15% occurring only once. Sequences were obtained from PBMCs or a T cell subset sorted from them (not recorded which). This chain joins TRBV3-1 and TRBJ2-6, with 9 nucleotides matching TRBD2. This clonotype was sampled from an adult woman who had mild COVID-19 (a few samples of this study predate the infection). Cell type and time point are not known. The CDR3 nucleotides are TGTGCCAGCAGCCAAAGGTTTGGCGGGAGGGCGGCCGGGGCCAACGTCCTGACTTTC. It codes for CASSQRFGGRAAGANVLTF.